This TCR beta chain stems from a study of blood T cell repertoires in COVID-19. Adults between about 18 and 95 years of age took part from under 25 US areas. Here immunoSEQ multiplex PCR was the method, and the copy in TCRdb shows in-frame clones only, minus some. The sample includes 400,000 to 500,000 clones, over 75% of them seen just once. Trimming took 4 bases from V and 4 from J; bases not matched to a gene: 10. Germline CDR1 and CDR2: SGHRS and YFSETQ. This CDR3 has 16 amino acids. V and J are TRBV5-1 and TRBJ1-4; the match to TRBD1 covers 7 bases. Sequencing was carried out using PBMCs or T cells enriched from blood (not recorded which). This receptor was obtained from a woman aged 40-49 years who had recovered from COVID-19. The CDR3 nucleotides read TGCGCCAGCAGCCAAATAACAGGGGCACGTAATGAAAAACTGTTTTTT. Amino acid sequence: CASSQITGARNEKLFF.